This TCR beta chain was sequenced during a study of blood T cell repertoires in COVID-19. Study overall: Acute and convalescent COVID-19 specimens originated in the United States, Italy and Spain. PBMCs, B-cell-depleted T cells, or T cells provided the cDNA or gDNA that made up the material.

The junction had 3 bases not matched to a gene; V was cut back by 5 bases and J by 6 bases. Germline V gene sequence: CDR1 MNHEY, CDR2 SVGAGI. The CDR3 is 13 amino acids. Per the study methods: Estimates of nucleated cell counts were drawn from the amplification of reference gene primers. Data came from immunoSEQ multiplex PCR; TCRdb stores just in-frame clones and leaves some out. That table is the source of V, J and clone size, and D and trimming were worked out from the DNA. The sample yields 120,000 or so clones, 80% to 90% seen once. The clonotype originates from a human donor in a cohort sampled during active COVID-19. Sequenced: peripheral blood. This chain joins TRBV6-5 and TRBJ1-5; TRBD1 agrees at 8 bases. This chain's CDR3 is CASSRTGIQPQHF. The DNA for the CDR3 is TGTGCCAGCAGTAGGACAGGGATTCAGCCCCAGCATTTT.